This T cell receptor (beta chain) originates from a study of immune evolution from preneoplasia to lung adenocarcinoma. Histologic diagnosis was independently verified by two lung pathologists. This clone came up once. Data came from immunoSEQ multiplex PCR; TCRdb stores just in-frame clones and leaves some out. This repertoire shows 6,000 to 8,500 clones, around 74% found once; its top ten account for 8.5%. Sequenced: FFPE atypical adenomatous hyperplasia tissue from the lung. Subset: atypical adenomatous hyperplasia (AAH), lung preneoplasia. This clonotype was obtained from a donor of 70 years or more with lung adenocarcinoma. Some clones in this sample may be carry-over from other donors' samples.

CDR3 sequence: CASSSTGSDSPLHF. The CDR3 bases are TGTGCCAGCAGCTCTACAGGGAGTGATTCACCCCTCCACTTT. This chain uses TRBV5-5 with TRBJ1-6; a possible D gene is TRBD1 (6 bases). The CDR3 contains 14 residues. Trimming cost V 3 bases and J 8 bases, with 12 bases left between them. The V gene's germline CDR1 is SGHKS and CDR2 YYEKEE (reference sequence).